A single sample is the source of the 2 T cell receptor beta chains below, sequenced in a study of radiation and T cells in renal cell carcinoma. Time point given: blood 2 weeks post-SBRT. The sample's treatment: 15 Gy SBRT to primary tumor, nephrectomy 4 weeks later. The protocol was immunoSEQ multiplex PCR, while the TCRdb copy is restricted to in-frame clones and leaves out a portion. Of 100,000 to 150,000 clones in the sample, 70% to 90% were seen once. Here the sequenced sample was blood, taken from a patient whose treatment included radiotherapy and nephrectomy. The receptors here all came from a woman in her sixties or seventies with renal cell carcinoma.

The chain links TRBV6-5 to TRBJ2-2; no clear D. V was shortened by 6 bases and J by 2 bases, with 10 bases between the two germline ends. The germline V gene encodes CDR1 MNHEY and CDR2 SVGAGI. CDR3 length: 14 residues. The CDR3 DNA sequence: TGTGCCAGCAGGTGGCAGCTCAACACCGGGGAGCTGTTTTTT. Amino acids: CASRWQLNTGELFF.

The V gene is TRBV29-1, the J gene TRBJ2-3; D remains unclear. The CDR3 is 12 residues long. Per the germline V gene, CDR1 is SQVTM and CDR2 is ANQGSEA. The germline V and J ends were trimmed by 2 bases and 1 base, with 4 bases remaining between them. The chain's CDR3 is CSVERGTDTQYF. For the CDR3, the DNA is TGCAGCGTTGAACGGGGCACAGATACGCAGTATTTT.